Included here is one T cell receptor beta chain sequence, with context. The antigen is unknown. Germline V gives CDR1 ENHRY, CDR2 SYGVKD. Trimming pared 6 bases from V and 7 bases from J, leaving 10 bases between. The CDR3 spans 11 residues. This record comes from a study of T cells in Graves' hyperthyroidism and ophthalmopathy. A patient was excluded if there was uncontrolled infection, other autoimmune disease, pregnancy or lactation. Together with thyroid ultrasound, orbital computed tomography, serum thyroxine and TRAb, clinical symptoms were used for diagnoses. Overall study results and limits: Ophthalmopathy was predicted by the model a median of roughly 6.7 months ahead of onset. Expanded thyroid clonotypes (above 0.001) were mostly also found in blood.

TCR beta CDR3 sequences were amplified from RNA transcripts. Researchers ran a first-round RT-PCR on the TCR CDR3 using the HTBI primer set. TCRdb ran MiXCR on the multiplex PCR reads and lists one entry per CDR3 protein. Of 550,000 to 700,000 distinct CDR3 sequences listed, roughly 50% were seen once; the top ten hold roughly 19%. The TCR sequence derives from an adult woman with Graves' disease, either hyperthyroidism or ophthalmopathy (not recorded which). The chain combines TRBV10-3 with TRBJ2-7; D is perhaps TRBD1 or TRBD2 (5 bases each). Sequencing used peripheral blood or thyroid tissue (not recorded which). The CDR3 loop reads CAIREGLEQYF. The CDR3 bases are TGTGCCATCAGAGAGGGGTTAGAGCAGTACTTC.